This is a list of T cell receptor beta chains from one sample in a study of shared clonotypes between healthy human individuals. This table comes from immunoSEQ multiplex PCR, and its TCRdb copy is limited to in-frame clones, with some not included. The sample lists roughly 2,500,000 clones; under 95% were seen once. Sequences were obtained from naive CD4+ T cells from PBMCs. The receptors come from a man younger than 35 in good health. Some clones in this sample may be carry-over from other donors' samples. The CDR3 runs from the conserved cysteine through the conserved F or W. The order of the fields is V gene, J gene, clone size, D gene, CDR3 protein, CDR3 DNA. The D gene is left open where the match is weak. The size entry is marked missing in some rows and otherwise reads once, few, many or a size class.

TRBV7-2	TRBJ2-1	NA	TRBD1	CASSLQPGQQYNEQFF	TGTGCCAGCAGCTTACAACCGGGACAGCAATACAATGAGCAGTTCTTC
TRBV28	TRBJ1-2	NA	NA	CASSLGPTTIFSGYTF	TGTGCCAGCAGCCTGGGCCCGACGACAATTTTTTCAGGCTACACCTTC
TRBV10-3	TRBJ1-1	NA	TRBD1	CAIRRDRGRDTEAFF	TGTGCCATCAGGAGGGACAGGGGGAGGGACACTGAAGCTTTCTTT
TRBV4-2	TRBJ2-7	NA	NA	CASSQEYGRWYEQYF	TGTGCCAGCAGCCAAGAGTACGGGAGATGGTACGAGCAGTACTTC
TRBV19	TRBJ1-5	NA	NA	CASCDRRGYSNQPQHF	TGTGCCAGTTGCGACAGGCGGGGTTACAGCAATCAGCCCCAGCATTTT
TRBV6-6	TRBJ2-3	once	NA	CASSPPGTDTQYF	TGTGCCAGCAGCCCCCCGGGCACAGATACGCAGTATTTT
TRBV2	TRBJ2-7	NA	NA	CASSDTVYEQYF	TGTGCCAGCAGTGACACAGTCTACGAGCAGTACTTC
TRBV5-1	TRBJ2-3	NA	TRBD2	CASSLDLAADTQYF	TGCGCCAGCAGCTTGGACCTAGCGGCAGATACGCAGTATTTT
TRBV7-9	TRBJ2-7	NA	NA	CASSAGGEQYF	TGTGCCAGCAGCGCGGGCGGCGAGCAGTACTTC
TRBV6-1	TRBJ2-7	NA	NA	CASRTVDRYEQYF	TGTGCCAGCAGAACTGTAGACAGATACGAGCAGTACTTC
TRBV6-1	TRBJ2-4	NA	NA	CAVMGAITNIQYF	TGTGCCGTCATGGGGGCGATCACAAACATTCAGTACTTC
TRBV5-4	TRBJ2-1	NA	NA	CASSPTPRNEQFF	TGTGCCAGCAGCCCTACACCCCGCAATGAGCAGTTCTTC
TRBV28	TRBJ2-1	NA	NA	CASRRRNEQFF	TGTGCCAGCCGTAGGAGGAATGAGCAGTTCTTC
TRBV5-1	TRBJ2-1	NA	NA	CASSSDRSGNNEQFF	TGCGCCAGCAGCTCCGACAGGTCTGGAAACAATGAGCAGTTCTTC
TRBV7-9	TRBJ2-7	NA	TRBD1	CASSLGAGGTYEQYF	TGTGCCAGCAGCTTAGGGGCAGGGGGAACCTACGAGCAGTACTTC
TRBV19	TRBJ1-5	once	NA	CASSRGNQPQHF	TGTGCCAGTAGTCGGGGCAATCAGCCCCAGCATTTT
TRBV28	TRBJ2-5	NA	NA	CASSLTATETQYF	TGTGCCAGCAGTTTGACAGCGACAGAGACCCAGTACTTC
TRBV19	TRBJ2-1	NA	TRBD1	CASSIGTGGDEQFF	TGTGCCAGTAGTATAGGGACAGGGGGGGATGAGCAGTTCTTC
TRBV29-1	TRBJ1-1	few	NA	CSVMGRMNTEAFF	TGCAGCGTCATGGGGAGGATGAACACTGAAGCTTTCTTT
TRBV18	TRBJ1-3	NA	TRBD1	CASSPPGQGSSKAGNTIYF	TGTGCCAGCTCGCCGCCGGGACAGGGCTCTTCGAAGGCTGGAAACACCATATATTTT
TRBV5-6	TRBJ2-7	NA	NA	CASSLFRDEQYF	TGTGCCAGCAGCTTGTTCAGGGACGAGCAGTACTTC
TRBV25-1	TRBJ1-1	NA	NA	CASSELPPNTEAFF	TGTGCCAGCAGTGAATTACCCCCGAACACTGAAGCTTTCTTT
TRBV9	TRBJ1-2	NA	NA	CASSVSGDYGYTF	TGTGCCAGCAGCGTTTCAGGGGACTATGGCTACACCTTC
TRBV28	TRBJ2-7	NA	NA	CASSFGQASSYEQYF	TGTGCCAGCAGTTTTGGGCAGGCCAGCTCCTACGAGCAGTACTTC
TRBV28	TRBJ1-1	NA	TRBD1	CASSLGQDTEAFF	TGTGCCAGCAGTTTGGGACAGGACACTGAAGCTTTCTTT
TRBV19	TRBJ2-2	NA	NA	CASSIGVDTGELFF	TGTGCCAGTAGTATCGGGGTGGACACCGGGGAGCTGTTTTTT
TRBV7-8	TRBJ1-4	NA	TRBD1	CASSTEDRSNEKLFF	TGTGCCAGCAGCACCGAGGACAGGAGTAATGAAAAACTGTTTTTT
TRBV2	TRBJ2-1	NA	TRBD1	CADAGGLNNEQFF	TGTGCCGACGCAGGGGGCCTCAACAATGAGCAGTTCTTC
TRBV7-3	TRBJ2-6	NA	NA	CASSSTGTSSGANVLTF	TGTGCCAGCAGCTCGACAGGTACAAGCTCTGGGGCCAACGTCCTGACTTTC
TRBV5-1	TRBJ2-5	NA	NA	CASSSTRSAPQETQYF	TGCGCCAGCAGCTCGACCCGGTCGGCACCACAAGAGACCCAGTACTTC
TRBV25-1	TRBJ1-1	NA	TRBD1	CASSETGRRPEAFF	TGTGCCAGCAGTGAGACAGGGCGTAGACCTGAAGCTTTCTTT
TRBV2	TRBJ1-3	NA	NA	CASSEIRDTDTIYF	TGTGCCAGCAGTGAAATCAGGGATACGGACACCATATATTTT
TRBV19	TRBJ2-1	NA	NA	CASSRGVGWFF	TGTGCCAGTAGCAGAGGAGTAGGCTGGTTCTTC
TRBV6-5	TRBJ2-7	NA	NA	CASSRGTRYEQYF	TGTGCCAGCAGCCGAGGGACTCGCTACGAGCAGTACTTC
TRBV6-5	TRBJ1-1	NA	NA	CASSYGGKPNTEAFF	TGTGCCAGCAGTTACGGGGGGAAGCCTAACACTGAAGCTTTCTTT
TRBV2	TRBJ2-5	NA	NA	CASSEQSQETQYF	TGTGCCAGCAGTGAACAGAGCCAAGAGACCCAGTACTTC
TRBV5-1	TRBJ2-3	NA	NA	CASSSGTDLSTDTQYF	TGCGCCAGCAGCTCTGGGACGGACCTAAGCACAGATACGCAGTATTTT
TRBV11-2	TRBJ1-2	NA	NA	CASSFRPQINYGYTF	TGTGCCAGCAGCTTCCGGCCTCAGATCAACTATGGCTACACCTTC
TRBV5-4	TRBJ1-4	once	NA	CASSLDGDEKLFF	TGTGCCAGCAGCTTGGACGGAGATGAAAAACTGTTTTTT
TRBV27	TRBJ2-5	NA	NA	CASSLRDIEETQYF	TGTGCCAGCAGTTTACGCGACATAGAAGAGACCCAGTACTTC
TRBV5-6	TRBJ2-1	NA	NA	CASSLLHSGSSYNEQFF	TGTGCCAGCAGCTTGCTCCATAGCGGTAGCTCCTACAATGAGCAGTTCTTC
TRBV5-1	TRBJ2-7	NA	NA	CASSLGGEDYEQYF	TGCGCCAGCAGCTTGGGCGGGGAGGACTACGAGCAGTACTTC
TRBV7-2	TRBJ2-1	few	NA	CASSLDRAYNEQFF	TGTGCCAGCAGCTTAGACAGGGCCTACAATGAGCAGTTCTTC
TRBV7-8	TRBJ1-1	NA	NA	CASSLEARGTEAFF	TGTGCCAGCAGCTTAGAGGCCAGAGGCACTGAAGCTTTCTTT
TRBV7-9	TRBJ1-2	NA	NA	CASSTQDGRANYGYTF	TGTGCCAGCAGCACCCAGGACGGGCGAGCTAACTATGGCTACACCTTC
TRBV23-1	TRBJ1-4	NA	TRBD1	CASSQFQGGHGVDNEKLFF	TGCGCCAGCAGTCAATTCCAGGGGGGCCATGGGGTTGATAATGAAAAACTGTTTTTT